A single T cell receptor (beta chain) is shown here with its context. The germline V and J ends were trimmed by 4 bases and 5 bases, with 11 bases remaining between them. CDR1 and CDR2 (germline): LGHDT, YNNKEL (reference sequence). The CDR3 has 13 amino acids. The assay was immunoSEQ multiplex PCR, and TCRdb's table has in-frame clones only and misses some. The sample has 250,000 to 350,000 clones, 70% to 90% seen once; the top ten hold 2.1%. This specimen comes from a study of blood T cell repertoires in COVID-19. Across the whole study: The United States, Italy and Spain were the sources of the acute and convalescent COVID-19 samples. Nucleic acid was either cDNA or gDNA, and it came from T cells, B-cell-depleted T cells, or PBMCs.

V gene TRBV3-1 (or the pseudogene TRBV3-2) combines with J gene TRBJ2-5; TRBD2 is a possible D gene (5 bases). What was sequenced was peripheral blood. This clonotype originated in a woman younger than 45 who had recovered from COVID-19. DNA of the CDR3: TGTGCCAGCAGCCCTAGCTGGAGGGAGACCCAGTACTTC. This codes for CASSPSWRETQYF.